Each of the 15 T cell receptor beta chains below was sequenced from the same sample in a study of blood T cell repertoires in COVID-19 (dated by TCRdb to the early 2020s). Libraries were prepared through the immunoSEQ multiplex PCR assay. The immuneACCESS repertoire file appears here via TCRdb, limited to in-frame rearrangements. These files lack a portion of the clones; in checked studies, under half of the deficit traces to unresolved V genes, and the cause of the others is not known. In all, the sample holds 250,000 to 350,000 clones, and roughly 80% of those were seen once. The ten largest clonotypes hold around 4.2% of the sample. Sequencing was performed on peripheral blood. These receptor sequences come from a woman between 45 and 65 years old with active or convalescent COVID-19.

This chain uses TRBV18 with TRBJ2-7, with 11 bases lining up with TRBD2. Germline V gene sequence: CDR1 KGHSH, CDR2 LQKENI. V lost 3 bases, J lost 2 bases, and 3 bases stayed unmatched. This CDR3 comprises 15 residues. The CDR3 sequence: CASSPGLAATYEQYF. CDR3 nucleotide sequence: TGTGCCAGCTCACCGGGACTAGCGGCTACCTACGAGCAGTACTTC.

CDR3 residues: CASSKGPAGRTDTQYF. CDR3 sequence (DNA): TGTGCCAGCAGCAAGGGACCCGCCGGGAGGACAGATACGCAGTATTTT. The rearrangement links TRBV5-8 to TRBJ2-3, with TRBD2 identical over 7 bases. CDR3 length: 16 residues. Trimming took 4 bases from V and 3 from J; bases not matched to a gene: 11. CDR1 and CDR2 (germline): SGHTS, YDEGEE. The full variable domain, in which reference TRBV5-8 and TRBJ2-3 provide the parts outside the CDR3, is EAGVTQSPTHLIKTRGQQATLRCSPISGHTSVYWYQQALGLGLQFLLWYDEGEERNRGNFPPRFSGRQFPNYSSELNVNALELEDSALYLCASSKGPAGRTDTQYFGPGTRLTVL.

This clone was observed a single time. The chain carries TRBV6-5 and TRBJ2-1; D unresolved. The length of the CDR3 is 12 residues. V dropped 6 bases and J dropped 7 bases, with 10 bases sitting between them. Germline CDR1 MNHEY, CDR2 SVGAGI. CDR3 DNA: TGTGCCAGCAGCGCAACTCCTAATGAGCAGTTCTTC. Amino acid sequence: CASSATPNEQFF.

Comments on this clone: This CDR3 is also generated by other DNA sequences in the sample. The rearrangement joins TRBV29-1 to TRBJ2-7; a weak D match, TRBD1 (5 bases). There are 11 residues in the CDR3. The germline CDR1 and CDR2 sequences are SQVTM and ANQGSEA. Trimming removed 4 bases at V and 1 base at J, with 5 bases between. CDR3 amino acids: CSVGQSYEQYF. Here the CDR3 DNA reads TGCAGCGTTGGACAGTCCTACGAGCAGTACTTC.

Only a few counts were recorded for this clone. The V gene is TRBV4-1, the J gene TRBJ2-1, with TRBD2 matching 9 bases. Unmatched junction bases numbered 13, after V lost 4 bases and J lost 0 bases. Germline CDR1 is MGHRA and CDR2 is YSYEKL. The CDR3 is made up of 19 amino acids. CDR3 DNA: TGCGCCAGCAGCCCTTTGGCTAGCGGGACCCTTAGCTCCTACAATGAGCAGTTCTTC. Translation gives CASSPLASGTLSSYNEQFF.

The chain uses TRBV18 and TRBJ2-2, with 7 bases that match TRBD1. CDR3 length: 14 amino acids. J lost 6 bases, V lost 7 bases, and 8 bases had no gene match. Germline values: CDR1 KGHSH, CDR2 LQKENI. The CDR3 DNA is TGTGCCAGCTTACAAAACAGGGGAGCCGGGGAGCTGTTTTTT. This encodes CASLQNRGAGELFF.

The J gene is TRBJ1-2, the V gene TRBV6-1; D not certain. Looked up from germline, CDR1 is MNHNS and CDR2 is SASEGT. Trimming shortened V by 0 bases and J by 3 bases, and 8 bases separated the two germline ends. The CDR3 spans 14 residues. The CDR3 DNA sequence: TGTGCCAGCAGTGAAGCGCTTCGGGACTATGGCTACACCTTC. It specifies CASSEALRDYGYTF.

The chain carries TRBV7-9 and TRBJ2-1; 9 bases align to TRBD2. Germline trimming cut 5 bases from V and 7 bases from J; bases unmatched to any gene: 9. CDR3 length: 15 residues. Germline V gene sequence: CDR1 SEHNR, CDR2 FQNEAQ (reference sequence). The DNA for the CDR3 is TGTGCCAGCAGCCTTCCCGGGACTAGCTTGAATGAGCAGTTCTTC. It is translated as CASSLPGTSLNEQFF. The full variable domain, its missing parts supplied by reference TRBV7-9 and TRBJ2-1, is DTGVSQNPRHKITKRGQNVTFRCDPISEHNRLYWYRQTLGQGPEFLTYFQNEAQLEKSRLLSDRFSAERPKGSFSTLEIQRTEQGDSAMYLCASSLPGTSLNEQFFGPGTRLTVL.

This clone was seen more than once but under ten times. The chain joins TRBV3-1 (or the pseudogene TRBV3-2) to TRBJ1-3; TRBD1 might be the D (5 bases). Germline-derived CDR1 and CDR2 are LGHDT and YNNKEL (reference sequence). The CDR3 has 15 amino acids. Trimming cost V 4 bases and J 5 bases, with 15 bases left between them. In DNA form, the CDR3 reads TGTGCCAGCAGCCCGCCAGGGATCAGAAGAAACACCATATATTTT. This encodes CASSPPGIRRNTIYF.

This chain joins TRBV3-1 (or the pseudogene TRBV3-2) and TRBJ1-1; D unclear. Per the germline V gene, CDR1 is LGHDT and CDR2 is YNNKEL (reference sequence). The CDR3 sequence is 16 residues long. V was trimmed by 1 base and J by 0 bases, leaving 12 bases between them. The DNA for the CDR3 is TGTGCCAGCAGCCAAGGGTTGGGCATCTTGAACACTGAAGCTTTCTTT. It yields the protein CASSQGLGILNTEAFF.

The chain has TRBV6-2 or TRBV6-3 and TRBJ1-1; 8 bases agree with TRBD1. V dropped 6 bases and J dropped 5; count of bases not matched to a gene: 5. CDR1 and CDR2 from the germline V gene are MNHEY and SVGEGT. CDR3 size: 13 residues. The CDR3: CASSRRQGTEAFF. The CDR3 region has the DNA TGTGCCAGCAGCCGCCGACAGGGGACTGAAGCTTTCTTT.

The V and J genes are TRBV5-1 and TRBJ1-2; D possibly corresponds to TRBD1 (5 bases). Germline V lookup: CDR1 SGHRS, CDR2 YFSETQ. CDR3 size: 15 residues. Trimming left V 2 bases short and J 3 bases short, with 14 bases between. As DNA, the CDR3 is TGCGCCAGCAGCTTTAGCCAGGGCCGGGACTATGGCTACACCTTC. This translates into CASSFSQGRDYGYTF.

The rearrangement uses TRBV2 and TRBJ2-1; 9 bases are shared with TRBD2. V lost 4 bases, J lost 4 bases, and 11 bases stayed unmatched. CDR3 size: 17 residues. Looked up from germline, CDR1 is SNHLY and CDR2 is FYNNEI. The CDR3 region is CASSGKILAGRYNEQFF. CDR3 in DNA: TGTGCCAGCAGTGGAAAAATCCTAGCGGGAAGGTACAATGAGCAGTTCTTC.

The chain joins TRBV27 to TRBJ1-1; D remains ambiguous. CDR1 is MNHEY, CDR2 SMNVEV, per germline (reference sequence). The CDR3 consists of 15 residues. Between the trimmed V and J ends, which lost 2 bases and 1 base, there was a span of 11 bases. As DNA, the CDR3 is TGTGCCAGCAGTTTAGCCCCATCAGGGAACACTGAAGCTTTCTTT. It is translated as CASSLAPSGNTEAFF.

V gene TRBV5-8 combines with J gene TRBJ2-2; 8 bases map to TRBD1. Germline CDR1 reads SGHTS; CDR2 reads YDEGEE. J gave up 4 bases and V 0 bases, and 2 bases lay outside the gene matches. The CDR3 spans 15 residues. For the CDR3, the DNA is TGTGCCAGCAGCTTGGAGCAGGGGGCCACCGGGGAGCTGTTTTTT. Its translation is CASSLEQGATGELFF.